The clone carrying this TCR beta chain was detected many times. The target antigen is unknown. The study reverse transcribed the entire isolated RNA, so it sequenced expressed TCRB transcripts. TCRdb keeps only in-frame clones here, not all; method: immunoSEQ multiplex PCR. The sample shows some 160,000 clones, less than 9.5% of them seen only once. A sort by CD45RO/CCR7/CD25/CD127/CD95/CD27 yielded CD4+ naive, central memory, regulatory and stem cell-like memory cells. This entry belongs to a study of beta chain features in type 1 diabetes. General study findings and limits: Although PCR might favor shorter templates, it would do so equally in patients and controls.

Trimming took 2 bases from V and 2 from J; bases not matched to a gene: 9. The CDR3 has 17 amino acids. The germline CDR1 and CDR2 sequences are MGHRA and YSYEKL. This receptor was taken from a young woman in good health. Sequenced sample: central memory CD4+ T cells from blood. The rearrangement joins TRBV4-1 to TRBJ1-5; 7 bases align to TRBD1. Written as DNA, the CDR3 is TGCGCCAGCAGCCAACGGGGGACAGCGGACGGCAATCAGCCCCAGCATTTT. Translating gives CASSQRGTADGNQPQHF.